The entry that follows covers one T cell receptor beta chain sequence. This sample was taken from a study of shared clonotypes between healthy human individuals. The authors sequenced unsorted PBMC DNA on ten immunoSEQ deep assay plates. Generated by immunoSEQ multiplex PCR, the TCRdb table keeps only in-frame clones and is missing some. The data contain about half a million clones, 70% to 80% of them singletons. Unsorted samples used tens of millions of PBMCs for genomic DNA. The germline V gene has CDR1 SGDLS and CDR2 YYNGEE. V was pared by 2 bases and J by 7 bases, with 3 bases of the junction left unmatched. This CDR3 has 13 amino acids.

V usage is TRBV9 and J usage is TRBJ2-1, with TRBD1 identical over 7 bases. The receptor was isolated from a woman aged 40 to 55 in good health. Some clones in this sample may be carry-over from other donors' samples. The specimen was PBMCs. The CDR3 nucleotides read TGTGCCAGCAGCGTGGTGACAGGGAATGAGCAGTTCTTC. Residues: CASSVVTGNEQFF.